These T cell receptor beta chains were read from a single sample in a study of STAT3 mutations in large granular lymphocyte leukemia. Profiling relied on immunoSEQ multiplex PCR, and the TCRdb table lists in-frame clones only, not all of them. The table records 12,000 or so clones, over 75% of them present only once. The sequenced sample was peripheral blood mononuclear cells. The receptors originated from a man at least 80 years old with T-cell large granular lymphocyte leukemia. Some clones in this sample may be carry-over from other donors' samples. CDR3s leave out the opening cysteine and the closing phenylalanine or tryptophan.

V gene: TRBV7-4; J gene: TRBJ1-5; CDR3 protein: ASSLVAAIGGNQPQH
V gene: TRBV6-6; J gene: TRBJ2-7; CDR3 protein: ATGQSYEQY
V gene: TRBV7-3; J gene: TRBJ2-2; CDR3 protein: ASSSGLAGALGELF
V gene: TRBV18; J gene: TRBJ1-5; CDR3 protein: ASSPPRMISNQPQH
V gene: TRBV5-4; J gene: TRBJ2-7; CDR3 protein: ASSPEARLSHEQY
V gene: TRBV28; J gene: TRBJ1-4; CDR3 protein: ASRQTGAVAEKLF
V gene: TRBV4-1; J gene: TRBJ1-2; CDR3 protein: ASSQDSVYGYT
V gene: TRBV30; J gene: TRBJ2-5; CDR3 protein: AWRRRGKGKQETQY
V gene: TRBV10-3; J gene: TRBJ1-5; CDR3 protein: ATHPDRDSQPQH
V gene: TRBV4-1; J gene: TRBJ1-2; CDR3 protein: ASSQGGGWMYGYT
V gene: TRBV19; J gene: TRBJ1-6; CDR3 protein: ASNSQGRSNSPLH
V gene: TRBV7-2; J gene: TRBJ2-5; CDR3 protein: ASSYGGQQETQY
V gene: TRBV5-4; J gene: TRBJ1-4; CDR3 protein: ASSLDRGGEKLF